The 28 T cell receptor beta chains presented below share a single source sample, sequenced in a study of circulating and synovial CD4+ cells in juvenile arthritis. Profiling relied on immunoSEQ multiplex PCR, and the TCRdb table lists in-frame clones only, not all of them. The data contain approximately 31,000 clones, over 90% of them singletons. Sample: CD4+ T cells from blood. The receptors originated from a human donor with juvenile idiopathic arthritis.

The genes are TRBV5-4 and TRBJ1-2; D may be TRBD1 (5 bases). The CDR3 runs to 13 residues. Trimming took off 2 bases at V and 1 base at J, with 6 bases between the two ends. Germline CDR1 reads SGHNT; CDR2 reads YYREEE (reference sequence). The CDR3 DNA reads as TGTGCCAGCAGCTTAGACAGTAACTATGGCTACACCTTC. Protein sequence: CASSLDSNYGYTF.

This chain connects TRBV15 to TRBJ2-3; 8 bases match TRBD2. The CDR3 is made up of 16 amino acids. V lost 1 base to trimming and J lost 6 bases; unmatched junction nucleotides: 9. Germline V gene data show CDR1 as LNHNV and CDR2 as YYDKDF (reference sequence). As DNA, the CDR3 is TGTGCCACCAGCAGAGCCGGGACTAGGGTTCTTGATACGCAGTATTTT. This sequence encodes CATSRAGTRVLDTQYF.

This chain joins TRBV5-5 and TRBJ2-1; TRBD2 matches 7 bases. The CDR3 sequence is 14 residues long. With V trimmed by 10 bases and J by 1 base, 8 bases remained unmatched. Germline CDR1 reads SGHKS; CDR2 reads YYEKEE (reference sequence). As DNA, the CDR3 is TGTGCCTCCCAAGGGAGGGCTTCCTACAATGAGCAGTTCTTC. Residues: CASQGRASYNEQFF.

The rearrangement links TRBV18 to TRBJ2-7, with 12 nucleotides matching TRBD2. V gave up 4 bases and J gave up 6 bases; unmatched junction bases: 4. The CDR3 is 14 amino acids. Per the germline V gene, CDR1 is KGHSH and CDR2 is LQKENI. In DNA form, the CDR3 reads TGTGCCAGCTCACAGACTAGCGGGAGCTCCGAGCAGTACTTC. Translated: CASSQTSGSSEQYF.

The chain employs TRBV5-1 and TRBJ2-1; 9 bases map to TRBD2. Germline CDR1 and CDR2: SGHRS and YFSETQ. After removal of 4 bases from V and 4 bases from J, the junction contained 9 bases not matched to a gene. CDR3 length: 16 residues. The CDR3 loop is CASSPNSGGSYNEQFF. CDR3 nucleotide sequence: TGCGCCAGCAGCCCTAATAGCGGGGGAAGTTACAATGAGCAGTTCTTC. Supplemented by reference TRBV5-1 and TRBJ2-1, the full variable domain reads KAGVTQTPRYLIKTRGQQVTLSCSPISGHRSVSWYQQTPGQGLQFLFEYFSETQRNKGNFPGRFSGRQFSNSRSEMNVSTLELGDSALYLCASSPNSGGSYNEQFFGPGTRLTVL.

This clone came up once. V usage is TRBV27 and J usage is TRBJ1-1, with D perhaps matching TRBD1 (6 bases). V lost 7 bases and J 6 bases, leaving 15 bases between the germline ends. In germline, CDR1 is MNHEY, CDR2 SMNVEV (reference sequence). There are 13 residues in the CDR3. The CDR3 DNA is TGTGCCAGCACCAGGGCAGGGGTCCCTGAAGCTTTCTTT. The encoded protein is CASTRAGVPEAFF.

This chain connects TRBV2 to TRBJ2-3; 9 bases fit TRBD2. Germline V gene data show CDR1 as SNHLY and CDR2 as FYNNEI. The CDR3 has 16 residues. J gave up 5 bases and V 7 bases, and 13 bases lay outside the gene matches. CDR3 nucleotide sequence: TGTGCCAGCAATTACGCGGGAGGGCTAAGGGTAGATACGCAGTATTTT. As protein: CASNYAGGLRVDTQYF.

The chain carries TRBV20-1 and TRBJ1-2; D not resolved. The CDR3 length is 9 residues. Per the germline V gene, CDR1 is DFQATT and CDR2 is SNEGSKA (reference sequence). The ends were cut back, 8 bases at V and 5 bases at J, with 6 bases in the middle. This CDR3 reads CSSSYGYTF. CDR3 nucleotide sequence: TGCAGTTCCTCTTATGGCTACACCTTC.

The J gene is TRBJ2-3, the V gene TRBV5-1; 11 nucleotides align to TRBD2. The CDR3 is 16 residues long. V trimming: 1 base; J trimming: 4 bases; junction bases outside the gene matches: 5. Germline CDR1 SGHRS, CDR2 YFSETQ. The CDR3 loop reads CASSLTSGSPPDTQYF. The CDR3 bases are TGCGCCAGCAGCTTGACTAGCGGGAGCCCCCCAGATACGCAGTATTTT.

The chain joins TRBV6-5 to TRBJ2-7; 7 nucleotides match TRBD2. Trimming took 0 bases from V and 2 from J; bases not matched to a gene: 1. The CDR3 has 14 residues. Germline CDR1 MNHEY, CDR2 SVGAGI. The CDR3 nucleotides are TGTGCCAGCAGTTACTCAAGCGGGACCTACGAGCAGTACTTC. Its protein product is CASSYSSGTYEQYF.

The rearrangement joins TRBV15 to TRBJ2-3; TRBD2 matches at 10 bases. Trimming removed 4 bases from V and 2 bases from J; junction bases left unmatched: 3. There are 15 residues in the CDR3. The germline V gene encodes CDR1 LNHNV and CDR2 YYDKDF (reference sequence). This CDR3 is CATSIGTSDTDTQYF. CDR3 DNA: TGTGCCACCAGCATCGGGACTAGCGACACAGATACGCAGTATTTT.

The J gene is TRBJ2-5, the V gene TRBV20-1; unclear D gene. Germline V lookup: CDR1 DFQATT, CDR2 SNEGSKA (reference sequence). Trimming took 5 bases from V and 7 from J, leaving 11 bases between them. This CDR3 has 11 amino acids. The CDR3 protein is CSAQTRGTQYF. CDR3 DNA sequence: TGCAGTGCTCAAACTCGTGGGACCCAGTACTTC.

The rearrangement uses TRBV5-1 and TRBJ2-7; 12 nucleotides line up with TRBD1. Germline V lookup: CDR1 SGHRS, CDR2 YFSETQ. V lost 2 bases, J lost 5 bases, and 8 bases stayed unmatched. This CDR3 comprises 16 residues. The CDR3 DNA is TGCGCCAGCAGCTTACCGACCGGGACAGGGGGCAACGAGCAGTACTTC. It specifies CASSLPTGTGGNEQYF.

DNA for the CDR3: TGTGCCAGCAGCCAAGAAATCCCCTTCAGGGGTAGCTCCTACGAGCAGTACTTC. Translated: CASSQEIPFRGSSYEQYF. The chain links TRBV14 to TRBJ2-7; tentative D call: TRBD1 (6 bases). V dropped 0 bases and J dropped 0 bases, with 18 bases sitting between them. Germline CDR1 reads SGHDN; CDR2 reads FVKESK. The CDR3 contains 18 residues.

The CDR3 region is CASSLVLAENNYEQYF. The CDR3 DNA is TGTGCCAGCAGTTTAGTCCTAGCGGAGAATAACTACGAGCAGTACTTC. The chain couples TRBV28 to TRBJ2-7; 7 positions agree with TRBD2. Trimming took 2 bases from V and 3 from J; bases not matched to a gene: 10. The CDR3 totals 16 residues. Germline-derived CDR1 and CDR2 are MDHEN and SYDVKM.

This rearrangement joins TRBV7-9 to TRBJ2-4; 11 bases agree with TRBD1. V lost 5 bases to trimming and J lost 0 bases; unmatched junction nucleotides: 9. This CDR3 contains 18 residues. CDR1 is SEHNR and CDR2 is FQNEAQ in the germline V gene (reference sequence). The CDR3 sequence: CASSARTGGSQAKNIQYF. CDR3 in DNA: TGTGCCAGCAGCGCCCGGACAGGGGGCTCTCAAGCCAAAAACATTCAGTACTTC.

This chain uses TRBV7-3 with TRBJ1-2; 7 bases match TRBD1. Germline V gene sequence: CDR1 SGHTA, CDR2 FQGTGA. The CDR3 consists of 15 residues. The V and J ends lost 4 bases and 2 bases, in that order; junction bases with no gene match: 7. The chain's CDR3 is CASSSQGGSNYGYTF. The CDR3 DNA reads TGTGCCAGCAGCTCCCAGGGGGGTTCGAACTATGGCTACACCTTC. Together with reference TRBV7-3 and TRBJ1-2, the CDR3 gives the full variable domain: GAGVSQTPSNKVTEKGKYVELRCDPISGHTALYWYRQSLGQGPEFLIYFQGTGAADDSGLPNDRFFAVRPEGSVSTLKIQRTERGDSAVYLCASSSQGGSNYGYTFGSGTRLTVV.

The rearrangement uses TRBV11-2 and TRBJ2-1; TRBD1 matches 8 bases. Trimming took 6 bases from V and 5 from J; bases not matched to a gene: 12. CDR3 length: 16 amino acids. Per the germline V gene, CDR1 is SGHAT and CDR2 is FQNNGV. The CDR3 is CASSLRTGTGNNEQFF. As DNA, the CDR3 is TGTGCCAGCAGTTTGAGGACGGGGACAGGCAACAATGAGCAGTTCTTC.

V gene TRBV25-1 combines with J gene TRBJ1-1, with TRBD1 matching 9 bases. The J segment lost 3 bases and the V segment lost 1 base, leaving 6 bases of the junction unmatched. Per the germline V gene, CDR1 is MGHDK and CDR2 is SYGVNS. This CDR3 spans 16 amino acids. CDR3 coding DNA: TGTGCCAGCAGTGAATCCACAGGGGGCAAGTACACTGAAGCTTTCTTT. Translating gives CASSESTGGKYTEAFF.

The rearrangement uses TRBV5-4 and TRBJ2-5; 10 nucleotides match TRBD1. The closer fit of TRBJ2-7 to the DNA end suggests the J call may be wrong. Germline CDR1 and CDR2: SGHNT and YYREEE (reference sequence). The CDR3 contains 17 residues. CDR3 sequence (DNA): TGTGCCAGCAGCTCTCACAATGGACAGGGGGGAATCGACGAGCAGTACTTC. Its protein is CASSSHNGQGGIDEQYF.

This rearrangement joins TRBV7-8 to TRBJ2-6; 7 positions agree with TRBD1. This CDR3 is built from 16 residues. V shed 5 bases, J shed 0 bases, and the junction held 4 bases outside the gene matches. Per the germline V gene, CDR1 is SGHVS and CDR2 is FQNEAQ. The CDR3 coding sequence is TGTGCCAGCAGCCCCGACAGGGACTCTGGGGCCAACGTCCTGACTTTC. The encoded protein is CASSPDRDSGANVLTF. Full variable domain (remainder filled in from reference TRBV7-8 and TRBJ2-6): GAGVSQSPRYKVAKRGQDVALRCDPISGHVSLFWYQQALGQGPEFLTYFQNEAQLDKSGLPSDRFFAERPEGSVSTLKIQRTQQEDSAVYLCASSPDRDSGANVLTFGAGSRLTVL.

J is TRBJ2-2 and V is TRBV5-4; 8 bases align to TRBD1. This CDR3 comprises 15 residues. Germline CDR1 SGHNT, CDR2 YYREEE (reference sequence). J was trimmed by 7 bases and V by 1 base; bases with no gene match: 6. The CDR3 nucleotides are TGTGCCAGCAGCTTGCGGCAGGGGGCTGGCGGGGAGCTGTTTTTT. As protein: CASSLRQGAGGELFF.

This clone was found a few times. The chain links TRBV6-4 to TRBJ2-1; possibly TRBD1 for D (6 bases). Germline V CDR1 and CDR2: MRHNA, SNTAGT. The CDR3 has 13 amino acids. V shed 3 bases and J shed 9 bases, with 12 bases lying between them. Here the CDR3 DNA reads TGTGCCAGCAGTGAGGTGGGGGCCGGTGAGCAGTTCTTC. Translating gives CASSEVGAGEQFF.

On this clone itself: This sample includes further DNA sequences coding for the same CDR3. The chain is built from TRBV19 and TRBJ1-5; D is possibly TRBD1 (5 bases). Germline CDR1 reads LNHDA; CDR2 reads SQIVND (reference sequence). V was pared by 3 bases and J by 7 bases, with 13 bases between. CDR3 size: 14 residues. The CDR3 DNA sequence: TGTGCCAGTAGTATCGGTGGGGCCAGGCAGCCCCAGCATTTT. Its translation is CASSIGGARQPQHF.

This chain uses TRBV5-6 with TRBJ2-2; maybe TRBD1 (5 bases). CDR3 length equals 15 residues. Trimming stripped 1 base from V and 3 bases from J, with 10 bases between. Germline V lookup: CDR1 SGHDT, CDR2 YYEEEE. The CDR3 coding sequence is TGTGCCAGCAGCTTGTCAGGGTCGGACACCGGGGAGCTGTTTTTT. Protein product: CASSLSGSDTGELFF.

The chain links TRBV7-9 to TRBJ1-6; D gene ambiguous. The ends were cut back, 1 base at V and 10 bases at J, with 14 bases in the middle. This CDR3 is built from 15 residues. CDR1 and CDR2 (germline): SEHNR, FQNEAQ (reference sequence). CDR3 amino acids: CASSLVEVSRSPLHF. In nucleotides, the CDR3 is TGTGCCAGCAGCTTAGTTGAAGTTTCACGGTCACCCCTCCACTTT.

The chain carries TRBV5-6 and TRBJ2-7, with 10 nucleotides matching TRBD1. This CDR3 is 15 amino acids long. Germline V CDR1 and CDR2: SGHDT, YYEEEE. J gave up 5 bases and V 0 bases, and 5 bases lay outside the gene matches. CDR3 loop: CASSLAGQGSHEQYF. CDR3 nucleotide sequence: TGTGCCAGCAGCTTGGCGGGACAGGGGTCCCACGAGCAGTACTTC.

This chain's CDR3 is CASSLEWTGGKTQYF. The CDR3 DNA reads TGTGCCAGCAGCTTAGAGTGGACAGGGGGAAAGACCCAGTACTTC. The genes are TRBV7-6 and TRBJ2-7; TRBD1 aligns across 10 bases. The J call is uncertain, as TRBJ2-5 better fits the DNA end. The CDR3 covers 15 residues. The germline gives CDR1 SGHVS, CDR2 FNYEAQ.